The rows below give T cell receptor beta chains drawn from one sample of a study of blood T cell repertoires in COVID-19. This table comes from immunoSEQ multiplex PCR, and its TCRdb copy is limited to in-frame clones, with some not included. The sample carries fewer than 70,000 clones, over 75% recorded once. Sequences were obtained from peripheral blood. The receptors stem from an older man with acute or convalescent COVID-19. Both conserved end residues are part of each CDR3. The D gene is left open where the match is weak. Only part of the rows carry a size: once, few, many, or a class if the clone is expanded.

- | - | TRBJ2-5 | TRBV10-2 | TGCGCCAGCAGTGGCGGCCAAGAGACCCAGTACTTC | CASSGGQETQYF
once | TRBD2 | TRBJ2-7 | TRBV28 | TGTGCCAGCAGTCTGACTAGCGGGAGTCGCGAGCAGTACTTC | CASSLTSGSREQYF
- | TRBD1 | TRBJ1-2 | TRBV6-6 | TGTGCCAGCAGTCCTCGACAGGGTGGCGGCTACACCTTC | CASSPRQGGGYTF
- | - | TRBJ2-5 | TRBV27 | TGTGCCAGCAGCCGATGGGGACTGCCTCAAGAGACCCAGTACTTC | CASSRWGLPQETQYF
- | TRBD1 | TRBJ2-7 | TRBV7-2 | TGTGCCAGCAGCATCCTAACCGGGACAGTTTACGAGCAGTACTTC | CASSILTGTVYEQYF
- | TRBD1 | TRBJ1-5 | TRBV10-3 | TGTGCCATCAGTGAGTCGCTCCTGCCCGGGACAGGGGTGAGGGCCCAGCATTTT | CAISESLLPGTGVRAQHF
- | TRBD2 | TRBJ2-1 | TRBV9 | TGTGCCAGCAGCGTAGGGCTAGCGGGCGACAATGAGCAGTTCTTC | CASSVGLAGDNEQFF
- | - | TRBJ2-5 | TRBV24-1 | TGTGCCACCAGTGATTTGAGGCTAGGGGTCGAGACCCAGTACTTC | CATSDLRLGVETQYF
- | TRBD1 | TRBJ2-7 | TRBV18 | TGTGCCAGCTCGCCTTGGGGACAGGGGGGAACCTACGAGCAGTACTTC | CASSPWGQGGTYEQYF
- | - | TRBJ1-1 | TRBV15 | TGTGCCACCAGCAAGGAGGGGTTCGGTGAAGCTTTCTTT | CATSKEGFGEAFF
- | TRBD1 | TRBJ2-3 | TRBV13 | TGTGCCAGCAGCTTACGCAGGGGGCCCACAGATACGCAGTATTTT | CASSLRRGPTDTQYF
- | - | TRBJ2-1 | TRBV20-1 | TGCAGTGCTAGCGGGTACAATGAGCAGTTCTTC | CSASGYNEQFF
- | TRBD1 | TRBJ2-7 | TRBV11-3 | TGTGCCAGCAGCCCTCACCGGGGGACAGGGCCTTACGAGCAGTACTTC | CASSPHRGTGPYEQYF
- | - | TRBJ2-2 | TRBV7-2 | TGTGCCAGCAGCTTAGCGCGGGGGCAGGGATATCCCGGGGAGCTGTTTTTT | CASSLARGQGYPGELFF
- | TRBD2 | TRBJ2-5 | TRBV10-3 | TGTGCCATCAGTGTGCGGGAGGGAAGGGAGACCCAGTACTTC | CAISVREGRETQYF
- | - | TRBJ1-1 | TRBV7-8 | TGTGCCAGCGCTTTGGGGAGGACTGAAGCTTTCTTT | CASALGRTEAFF
once | TRBD1 | TRBJ1-3 | TRBV4-1 | TGCGCCAGCAGCCAAGGCCGATTTGGACAGGGGGTAGACACCATATATTTT | CASSQGRFGQGVDTIYF
- | TRBD1 | TRBJ1-3 | TRBV15 | TGTGCCACCAGCAGACAGGGGGGCGCGTCTGGAAACACCATATATTTT | CATSRQGGASGNTIYF
- | TRBD2 | TRBJ2-1 | TRBV12-5 | TGTGCTAGTGGTTTGGTGATAGCGGGGAGCTCCTACAATGAGCAGTTCTTC | CASGLVIAGSSYNEQFF
- | TRBD1 | TRBJ1-6 | TRBV20-1 | TGCAGTGCTAGTAGATGGACAGGGGACCATCCGCGTAATTCACCCCTCCACTTT | CSASRWTGDHPRNSPLHF
- | - | TRBJ1-4 | TRBV14 | TGTGCCAGCAGCCAAGGAGGGTACGGGAAACTGTTTTTT | CASSQGGYGKLFF
- | - | TRBJ2-1 | TRBV19 | TGTGCCAGTTCCCGGGATTTAAACAATGAGCAGTTCTTC | CASSRDLNNEQFF
- | - | TRBJ1-1 | TRBV19 | TGTGCCAGTAGTACATTGTTGGAGGCCTCTGAGGCTTTCTTT | CASSTLLEASEAFF
- | - | TRBJ1-1 | TRBV7-2 | TGTGCCAGCAGCGCTTTCAGGGTCACTGAAGCTTTCTTT | CASSAFRVTEAFF
once | - | TRBJ1-1 | TRBV30 | TGTGCCTGGAGCCCCTCTAGGGCGGGGGGCACTGAAGCTTTCTTT | CAWSPSRAGGTEAFF
- | TRBD2 | TRBJ2-1 | TRBV9 | TGTGCCAGCACCAAGGCTAGCGGGAGTAATGAGCAGTTCTTC | CASTKASGSNEQFF
- | TRBD2 | TRBJ2-7 | TRBV14 | TGTGCCAGCAGCCAAGAAAGGACTAGCGGCTACGAGCAGTACTTC | CASSQERTSGYEQYF
- | TRBD1 | TRBJ1-2 | TRBV24-1 | TGTGCCACCCGTGAAGGAGGGGGCGTGAAAAGTGGCTACACCTTC | CATREGGGVKSGYTF
- | - | TRBJ2-3 | TRBV5-6 | TGTGCCAGCAGCATCGTGTCCGGGAGCGGCACGCAGTATTTT | CASSIVSGSGTQYF
- | - | TRBJ2-1 | TRBV14 | TGTGCCAGCAGCCTCCTTTCCCCCTACAATGAGCAGTTCTTC | CASSLLSPYNEQFF
- | TRBD1 | TRBJ1-5 | TRBV19 | TGTGCCAGTAGCGGGAACCTAGGACAGGGGTCTCAGCCCCAGCATTTT | CASSGNLGQGSQPQHF
- | - | TRBJ2-7 | TRBV29-1 | TGCAGCGTGCTACAGGGATCCTCCTACGAGCAGTACTTC | CSVLQGSSYEQYF
- | TRBD1 | TRBJ2-2 | TRBV9 | TGTGCCAGCAGGCAAGACAGGGATACCGGGGAGCTGTTTTTT | CASRQDRDTGELFF
- | TRBD2 | TRBJ2-2 | TRBV7-8 | TGTGCCAGCAGCCTTCTGTCCGCCGGGACTAGCGGAACAGGCGGGGAGCTGTTTTTT | CASSLLSAGTSGTGGELFF
- | - | TRBJ1-1 | TRBV9 | TGTGCCAGCAGCGTAAGTGGTGGGGGCCCGAACACTGAAGCTTTCTTT | CASSVSGGGPNTEAFF
- | - | TRBJ1-6 | TRBV25-1 | TGTGCCAGCAGTGGAGTCGGCCCAGGATGGGATTCACCCCTCCACTTT | CASSGVGPGWDSPLHF
- | - | TRBJ1-1 | TRBV2 | TGTGCCAGCAGAAACAGACCTAACACTGAAGCTTTCTTT | CASRNRPNTEAFF
- | TRBD1 | TRBJ1-1 | TRBV6-6 | TGTGCCAGCATTGACAGGGGGAACACTGAAGCTTTCTTT | CASIDRGNTEAFF
- | TRBD1 | TRBJ1-3 | TRBV9 | TGTGCCAGCAGCGTAGAACAGGGGGCATCCGGAAACACCATATATTTT | CASSVEQGASGNTIYF
- | - | TRBJ2-7 | TRBV21-1 | TGTGCCAGCACTCCAGCGGGAGGGCCCTACGAGCAGTACTTC | CASTPAGGPYEQYF